One sample yielded the 32 T cell receptor beta chains listed below, sequenced in a study of blood T cell repertoires in COVID-19. TCRdb keeps only in-frame clones here, not all; method: immunoSEQ multiplex PCR. The sample includes roughly 74,000 clones, approximately 84% of them seen just once. Sequenced: peripheral blood. The source is a man between 65 and 85 years old with acute or convalescent COVID-19.

The V gene is TRBV10-3, the J gene TRBJ2-3; a possible D gene is TRBD2 (6 bases). Trimming stripped 3 bases from V and 2 bases from J, with 15 bases between. The CDR3 extends over 16 amino acids. Germline CDR1 is ENHRY and CDR2 is SYGVKD. Here the CDR3 DNA reads TGTGCCATCAGTGACGCGGGGCGATCCCTCACAGATACGCAGTATTTT. It encodes CAISDAGRSLTDTQYF.

The count of this clone is one. CDR3 residues: CASSLDGLNEQFF. For the CDR3, the DNA is TGCGCCAGCAGCTTGGACGGACTCAATGAGCAGTTCTTC. The chain uses TRBV5-1 and TRBJ2-1, with D perhaps TRBD2 (5 bases). The CDR3 covers 13 residues. Per germline, CDR1 SGHRS and CDR2 YFSETQ. Trimming cost V 0 bases and J 6 bases, with 7 bases left between them.

The chain recombines TRBV18 with TRBJ1-2; TRBD1 matches 7 bases. CDR1 is KGHSH and CDR2 is LQKENI in the germline V gene. The CDR3 contains 16 residues. The trim removed 2 bases at V and 7 bases at J, leaving 13 bases unmatched. DNA of the CDR3: TGTGCCAGCTCACCAACTTCAGGGGGTGAGACCGTTGGCTACACCTTC. This codes for CASSPTSGGETVGYTF.

The chain is built from TRBV6-5 and TRBJ2-5; TRBD1 matches at 8 bases. CDR3 size: 13 residues. Losses at the gene ends were 7 bases for V and 6 bases for J; bases not matched to a gene: 7. The germline CDR1 and CDR2 sequences are MNHEY and SVGAGI. CDR3 sequence: CASNLGQGQTQYF. The CDR3 DNA is TGTGCCAGCAATCTCGGACAGGGCCAGACCCAGTACTTC.

The DNA for the CDR3 is TGCGCCAGCAGCTTCGGGACACACACTGAAGCTTTCTTT. Translation gives CASSFGTHTEAFF. The chain employs TRBV5-1 and TRBJ1-1, with TRBD1 as a possible D gene (6 bases). Germline CDR1 reads SGHRS; CDR2 reads YFSETQ. The CDR3 length is 13 residues. V shed 2 bases and J shed 3 bases, with 8 bases lying between them.

The rearrangement links TRBV15 to TRBJ1-1; D remains ambiguous. CDR3 length: 16 amino acids. V lost 0 bases and J lost 0, with 11 bases in between. CDR1 and CDR2 from the germline V gene are LNHNV and YYDKDF (reference sequence). CDR3 coding DNA: TGTGCCACCAGCAGAGACTTCGGGATTTTGAACACTGAAGCTTTCTTT. It translates to CATSRDFGILNTEAFF. The full variable domain, completed using reference TRBV15 and TRBJ1-1, is DAMVIQNPRYQVTQFGKPVTLSCSQTLNHNVMYWYQQKSSQAPKLLFHYYDKDFNNEADTPDNFQSRRPNTSFCFLDIRSPGLGDTAMYLCATSRDFGILNTEAFFGQGTRLTVV.

Only a few counts were recorded for this clone. The chain joins TRBV7-9 to TRBJ2-5; 8 bases match TRBD2. In germline, CDR1 is SEHNR, CDR2 FQNEAQ (reference sequence). The CDR3 totals 14 residues. After removal of 5 bases from V and 3 bases from J, the junction contained 5 bases not matched to a gene. The DNA of the CDR3 is TGTGCCAGCAGCGGGCTAGCGGGCAAAGAGACCCAGTACTTC. Amino acid sequence: CASSGLAGKETQYF.

The chain is built from TRBV19 and TRBJ1-4; 11 bases are shared with TRBD1. The CDR3 consists of 15 residues. Germline V CDR1 and CDR2: LNHDA, SQIVND (reference sequence). V was clipped by 5 bases and J by 8 bases; unmatched bases: 7. The CDR3 loop is CASSVGQGVYEKLFF. The CDR3, as DNA: TGTGCCAGTAGTGTGGGACAGGGGGTTTACGAAAAACTGTTTTTT.

The chain employs TRBV9 and TRBJ1-1, with 7 bases identical to TRBD1. The V gene end was trimmed by 3 bases and the J gene end by 3 bases; junction bases not matched to a gene: 8. Germline CDR1 and CDR2: SGDLS and YYNGEE. The CDR3 consists of 15 residues. The CDR3 reads CASSANRGIDTEAFF. CDR3 coding DNA: TGTGCCAGCAGCGCGAACAGGGGAATCGACACTGAAGCTTTCTTT.

The chain joins TRBV6-5 to TRBJ2-3, with D tentatively TRBD2 (6 bases). The V gene lost 2 bases and the J gene lost 3 bases, with 6 bases spanning the gap. The germline V gene has CDR1 MNHEY and CDR2 SVGAGI. The CDR3 extends over 13 amino acids. For the CDR3, the DNA is TGTGCCAGCAGTTACGGGGGGACAGATACGCAGTATTTT. Translated: CASSYGGTDTQYF.

The chain is built from TRBV7-6 and TRBJ2-6; 13 bases map to TRBD2. Per the germline V gene, CDR1 is SGHVS and CDR2 is FNYEAQ. V dropped 5 bases and J dropped 0; count of bases not matched to a gene: 10. The CDR3 covers 20 residues. The CDR3 loop reads CASSPRTSGSGVSGANVLTF. In DNA, the CDR3 is TGTGCCAGCAGCCCTCGGACTAGCGGGAGTGGGGTCTCTGGGGCCAACGTCCTGACTTTC.

The chain employs TRBV2 and TRBJ2-2; 7 positions match TRBD2. CDR1 SNHLY and CDR2 FYNNEI come from the germline V gene. J was trimmed by 0 bases and V by 11 bases; bases with no gene match: 12. The CDR3 sequence is 16 residues long. The CDR3 reads CAGFGEGRSNTGELFF. DNA of the CDR3: TGTGCCGGTTTTGGGGAGGGCCGCTCGAACACCGGGGAGCTGTTTTTT.

V is TRBV5-4 and J is TRBJ2-5; TRBD1 matches 7 bases. Germline lookup yields CDR1 SGHNT and CDR2 YYREEE (reference sequence). The CDR3 covers 14 residues. After removal of 0 bases from V and 2 bases from J, the junction contained 1 base not matched to a gene. The CDR3 sequence: CASSLVGQQETQYF. CDR3 nucleotides: TGTGCCAGCAGCTTGGTGGGACAGCAAGAGACCCAGTACTTC.

The rearrangement links TRBV7-6 to TRBJ1-6; the D gene is possibly TRBD1 (6 bases). The CDR3 spans 17 residues. Trimming removed 1 base from V and 0 bases from J, with 10 bases in between. Germline CDR1 reads SGHVS; CDR2 reads FNYEAQ. The CDR3 DNA is TGTGCCAGCAGCTTAGGGACAGCTAGCTCCTATAATTCACCCCTCCACTTT. This translates into CASSLGTASSYNSPLHF.

This sequence joins TRBV28 and TRBJ2-1; a possible D gene is TRBD2 (5 bases). The CDR3 loop spans 14 amino acids. The V end lost 5 bases, the J end lost 5 bases, and 13 bases lay between the germline ends. Germline values: CDR1 MDHEN, CDR2 SYDVKM. The CDR3 DNA is TGTGCCAGCAGTCCCCCGAGGGTGAACAATGAGCAGTTCTTC. Translation: CASSPPRVNNEQFF.

This rearrangement joins TRBV7-9 to TRBJ1-2; D gene ambiguous. Trimming left V 0 bases short and J 8 bases short, with 10 bases between. The germline V gene encodes CDR1 SEHNR and CDR2 FQNEAQ (reference sequence). The CDR3 contains 13 residues. CDR3 DNA sequence: TGTGCCAGCAGCTTAGCGAGGGATGGCGGCTACACCTTC. Its protein product is CASSLARDGGYTF.

The genes are TRBV7-2 and TRBJ2-3; a weak D match, TRBD2 (7 bases). Trimming left V 7 bases short and J 3 bases short, with 23 bases between. The CDR3 is made up of 17 amino acids. Per the germline V gene, CDR1 is SGHTA and CDR2 is FQGNSA. CDR3 DNA: TGTGCCAGCAAAAAAAGCACGGGGGGCGCGGAAACAGATACGCAGTATTTT. Its translation: CASKKSTGGAETDTQYF.

The chain combines TRBV4-3 with TRBJ2-7, with 11 bases fitting TRBD1. Trimming at V came to 3 bases and at J to 3 bases, leaving 4 bases not matched to a gene. Per germline, CDR1 LGHNA and CDR2 YSLEER. CDR3 length equals 15 residues. In DNA, the CDR3 is TGCGCCAGCAGCCAGTCCGGGACAGGGGGCTACGAGCAGTACTTC. Translated: CASSQSGTGGYEQYF.

The chain carries TRBV9 and TRBJ1-4; 7 nucleotides match TRBD1. Germline V gene lookup returns CDR1 SGDLS and CDR2 YYNGEE. Trimming removed 0 bases from V and 4 bases from J; junction bases left unmatched: 6. The CDR3 consists of 16 residues. The CDR3 spells CASSVATGQGNEKLFF. Here the CDR3 DNA reads TGTGCCAGCAGCGTAGCGACAGGGCAAGGTAATGAAAAACTGTTTTTT. Full variable domain (remainder filled in from reference TRBV9 and TRBJ1-4): DSGVTQTPKHLITATGQRVTLRCSPRSGDLSVYWYQQSLDQGLQFLIQYYNGEERAKGNILERFSAQQFPDLHSELNLSSLELGDSALYFCASSVATGQGNEKLFFGSGTQLSVL.

The chain employs TRBV27 and TRBJ1-4; D is possibly TRBD1 (5 bases). Germline V gene data show CDR1 as MNHEY and CDR2 as SMNVEV (reference sequence). Trimming took off 9 bases at V and 6 bases at J, with 17 bases between the two ends. The CDR3 covers 14 residues. The CDR3, as DNA: TGTGCCAGGGGGGGTAAAGGGTTTGATGAAAAACTGTTTTTT. Encoded protein: CARGGKGFDEKLFF.

The V and J genes are TRBV19 and TRBJ1-3; tentatively, D is TRBD1 (5 bases). CDR3 length equals 15 residues. V lost 3 bases and J 4 bases, leaving 13 bases between the germline ends. Germline CDR1 LNHDA, CDR2 SQIVND (reference sequence). The DNA of the CDR3 is TGTGCCAGTAGTATCAGACAGCCGGGCGGAAACACCATATATTTT. The encoded protein is CASSIRQPGGNTIYF.

The chain combines TRBV7-2 with TRBJ2-5, with D uncertain. The CDR3 loop spans 13 amino acids. The ends were cut back, 1 base at V and 8 bases at J, with 11 bases in the middle. Germline V gives CDR1 SGHTA, CDR2 FQGNSA. The CDR3 nucleotides are TGTGCCAGCAGCTTAGTGGGTCGAGGAACCCAGTACTTC. It specifies CASSLVGRGTQYF.

J is TRBJ1-1 and V is TRBV7-8; 7 positions match TRBD1. Germline V CDR1 and CDR2: SGHVS, FQNEAQ. Trimming took 5 bases from V and 0 from J; bases not matched to a gene: 9. The CDR3 has 16 residues. CDR3 sequence (DNA): TGTGCCAGCAGCCACCGGGACAGCTTCTTGAACACTGAAGCTTTCTTT. Its translation: CASSHRDSFLNTEAFF.

This chain links TRBV6-5 with TRBJ2-2, with a possible D match to TRBD2 (5 bases). The CDR3 runs to 13 residues. V was cut by 2 bases and J by 6 bases, with 7 bases left in between. Germline lookup yields CDR1 MNHEY and CDR2 SVGAGI. The CDR3 DNA follows: TGTGCCAGCAGTTACGAGGGATCCGGGGAGCTGTTTTTT. Translated, it gives CASSYEGSGELFF.

The chain joins TRBV28 to TRBJ2-1; 7 nucleotides align to TRBD2. The CDR3 has 14 amino acids. The germline V gene encodes CDR1 MDHEN and CDR2 SYDVKM. Trimming took 4 bases from V and 6 from J; bases not matched to a gene: 6. CDR3 sequence: CASSSGLAANEQFF. CDR3 coding DNA: TGTGCCAGCAGTTCTGGTCTAGCGGCCAATGAGCAGTTCTTC.

The gene calls are TRBV2 and TRBJ2-1, with D possibly matching TRBD2 (6 bases). The CDR3 runs to 13 residues. The germline V gene encodes CDR1 SNHLY and CDR2 FYNNEI. V lost 7 bases and J 1 base, leaving 8 bases between the germline ends. This chain's CDR3 is CASIRGSYNEQFF. CDR3 bases: TGTGCCAGCATCCGGGGGTCCTACAATGAGCAGTTCTTC.

This sequence joins TRBV10-2 and TRBJ1-2, with 9 bases that match TRBD1. The germline CDR1 and CDR2 sequences are WSHSY and SAAADI. This CDR3 is built from 14 residues. The J segment lost 8 bases and the V segment lost 2 bases, leaving 6 bases of the junction unmatched. This CDR3 is CASSETGGAGGYTF. The CDR3 coding sequence is TGCGCCAGCAGTGAGACAGGGGGCGCGGGGGGCTACACCTTC.

The chain couples TRBV7-3 to TRBJ2-2, with 9 bases fitting TRBD1. Trimming at V came to 6 bases and at J to 3 bases, leaving 2 bases not matched to a gene. Looked up from germline, CDR1 is SGHTA and CDR2 is FQGTGA. The CDR3 is 14 amino acids. The CDR3 DNA follows: TGTGCCAGCAGGACAGGGGGATACACCGGGGAGCTGTTTTTT. Translating it yields CASRTGGYTGELFF.

V and J are TRBV7-9 and TRBJ1-2, with D tentatively TRBD1 (6 bases). Between the trimmed V and J ends, which lost 4 bases and 1 base, there was a span of 13 bases. CDR3 length: 15 residues. Germline V gene lookup returns CDR1 SEHNR and CDR2 FQNEAQ (reference sequence). In DNA, the CDR3 is TGTGCCAGCAGCTCGCGGACAGCCTTTAACTATGGCTACACCTTC. The encoded protein is CASSSRTAFNYGYTF.

This chain links TRBV9 with TRBJ2-7; TRBD1 is a possible D gene (6 bases). Looked up from germline, CDR1 is SGDLS and CDR2 is YYNGEE. V lost 4 bases to trimming and J lost 1 base, with 15 bases between them. This CDR3 is built from 15 residues. The CDR3 sequence: CASSQKTGRSYEQYF. The CDR3 DNA reads as TGTGCCAGCAGCCAAAAGACAGGAAGGTCCTACGAGCAGTACTTC. The variable domain in full, with the rest retrieved from reference TRBV9 and TRBJ2-7, is DSGVTQTPKHLITATGQRVTLRCSPRSGDLSVYWYQQSLDQGLQFLIQYYNGEERAKGNILERFSAQQFPDLHSELNLSSLELGDSALYFCASSQKTGRSYEQYFGPGTRLTVT.

V gene TRBV7-9 combines with J gene TRBJ2-5; 8 positions agree with TRBD1. The germline CDR1 and CDR2 sequences are SEHNR and FQNEAQ (reference sequence). Trimming took 5 bases from V and 2 from J; bases not matched to a gene: 7. CDR3 size: 15 residues. This CDR3 is CASSPGTGQQETQYF. The CDR3 region has the DNA TGTGCCAGCAGCCCGGGGACAGGCCAACAAGAGACCCAGTACTTC.

This clone was detected only once. The chain joins TRBV19 to TRBJ2-3, with 9 bases matching TRBD1. This CDR3 contains 14 residues. Trimming took 4 bases from V and 3 from J; bases not matched to a gene: 2. Germline CDR1 LNHDA, CDR2 SQIVND (reference sequence). CDR3 in amino acids: CASSKGQGTDTQYF. The CDR3 DNA reads TGTGCCAGTAGTAAGGGACAGGGAACAGATACGCAGTATTTT.